The 28 T cell receptor beta chains below come from one sample, sequenced in a study of CD8 T cells in Susac syndrome (dated by TCRdb to about 2019). Libraries were prepared through the immunoSEQ multiplex PCR assay. RNA was extracted using the RNeasy kit, and roughly 0.5 to 1 microgram was reverse transcribed with random hexamers. In TCRdb, the public reads were trimmed at Q25 with fastp and aligned with MiXCR, with productive beta chains retained. Each record represents a unique CDR3 protein, reported with the most common genes and DNA among its rows. The sample table holds 250,000 to 300,000 distinct CDR3 sequences, of which around 83% were seen once. About 0.11% of the sample is held by the ten biggest clonotypes. The specimen was CD8+ T cells from PBMCs. These receptors were collected from a human donor with multiple sclerosis.

CDR3 in amino acids: CASTSRDYNEQFF. Here the CDR3 DNA reads TGTGCCAGCACCTCCCGGGACTACAATGAGCAGTTCTTC. The chain uses TRBV2 and TRBJ2-1; tentative D call: TRBD2 (5 bases). The CDR3 is made up of 13 amino acids. Germline assignment: CDR1 SNHLY and CDR2 FYNNEI. V was cut by 7 bases and J by 3 bases, with 10 bases left in between.

The rearrangement links TRBV6-2 or TRBV6-3 to TRBJ1-1; D gene ambiguous. The germline V gene encodes CDR1 MNHEY and CDR2 SVGEGT. This CDR3 region has 14 residues. Trimming stripped 2 bases from V and 6 bases from J, with 13 bases between. This chain's CDR3 is CASSYIELYSEAFF. DNA for the CDR3: TGTGCCAGCAGTTACATCGAGTTGTACTCTGAAGCTTTCTTT.

The chain uses TRBV4-1 and TRBJ2-2; no definite D call. The germline CDR1 and CDR2 sequences are MGHRA and YSYEKL. Trimming left V 0 bases short and J 4 bases short, with 6 bases between. The CDR3 covers 14 residues. CDR3 sequence reads: CASSQDISTGELFF. Here the CDR3 DNA reads TGCGCCAGCAGCCAAGATATCTCCACCGGGGAGCTGTTTTTT.

This clonotype occurred once. The chain couples TRBV9 to TRBJ1-4; TRBD1 aligns across 7 bases. The CDR3 sequence is 16 residues long. The junction had 13 bases not matched to a gene; V was cut back by 4 bases and J by 7 bases. Germline CDR1 is SGDLS and CDR2 is YYNGEE. The CDR3 DNA is TGTGCCAGCAGCCCAGCCATGGGGACAGCTTCTGAAAAACTGTTTTTT. Translating gives CASSPAMGTASEKLFF.

V usage is TRBV29-1 and J usage is TRBJ1-1; D is unresolved. V was shortened by 0 bases and J by 7 bases, with 12 bases between the two germline ends. CDR1 and CDR2 from the germline V gene are SQVTM and ANQGSEA. CDR3 length: 13 amino acids. The CDR3 DNA follows: TGCAGCGTTGAAGATCTTAGGTCGATTGAAGCTTTCTTT. Translating gives CSVEDLRSIEAFF.

The chain carries TRBV6-5 and TRBJ1-1; 7 bases map to TRBD1. This CDR3 has 16 residues. V shed 0 bases and J 6 bases; nucleotides not matched to a gene: 10. Germline assignment: CDR1 MNHEY and CDR2 SVGAGI. The CDR3 DNA follows: TGTGCCAGCAGTTACTCGACCGGGACAGAGGGCGCTGAAGCTTTCTTT. Its translation: CASSYSTGTEGAEAFF.

This chain joins TRBV4-1 and TRBJ2-2, with D possibly TRBD2 on 6 matching bases. V shed 4 bases and J shed 4 bases, with 10 bases lying between them. CDR3 length: 14 residues. CDR1 and CDR2 (germline): MGHRA, YSYEKL. DNA of the CDR3: TGCGCCAGCAGCCCCTTCGGGGGCACCGGGGAGCTGTTTTTT. Translated, it gives CASSPFGGTGELFF.

The chain carries TRBV3-1 and TRBJ2-7; D remains ambiguous. Trimming stripped 7 bases from V and 6 bases from J, with 13 bases between. Germline V gene data show CDR1 as LGHDT and CDR2 as YNNKEL (reference sequence). The CDR3 sequence is 12 residues long. The CDR3 protein is CASNSARREQYF. CDR3 nucleotides: TGTGCCAGCAATTCGGCTAGACGCGAGCAGTACTTC.

V gene TRBV12-3 or TRBV12-4 combines with J gene TRBJ1-5, with 7 bases fitting TRBD1. V lost 8 bases and J lost 3; bases outside the gene matches: 4. This CDR3 has 13 residues. CDR3 DNA sequence: TGTGCCAGCCAAGGGGGCTTCAATCAGCCCCAGCATTTT. Amino acids: CASQGGFNQPQHF.

The chain has TRBV28 and TRBJ1-5; D gene uncertain. Germline-derived CDR1 and CDR2 are MDHEN and SYDVKM. Trimming took off 3 bases at V and 7 bases at J, with 13 bases between the two ends. The CDR3 consists of 14 residues. CDR3 in amino acids: CASSFVSISQPQHF. The CDR3 coding sequence is TGTGCCAGCAGTTTCGTGTCCATAAGCCAGCCCCAGCATTTT.

The chain employs TRBV5-1 and TRBJ2-1, with a tentative D call TRBD2 (6 bases). The CDR3 has 15 residues. Germline values: CDR1 SGHRS, CDR2 YFSETQ. Trimming took 3 bases from V and 4 from J, leaving 14 bases between them. DNA of the CDR3: TGCGCCAGCAGCTCCCGGACTAACCAATACAATGAGCAGTTCTTC. Its protein is CASSSRTNQYNEQFF.

This clonotype came up a few times. J is TRBJ1-2 and V is TRBV7-9; the match to TRBD1 covers 11 bases. The trim removed 1 base at V and 7 bases at J, leaving 5 bases unmatched. This CDR3 comprises 15 residues. Germline CDR1 SEHNR, CDR2 FQNEAQ (reference sequence). CDR3 loop: CASSLGTGGQSGYTF. CDR3 nucleotide sequence: TGTGCCAGCAGCTTAGGGACAGGGGGCCAGAGTGGCTACACCTTC.

The chain couples TRBV2 to TRBJ1-5, with D perhaps TRBD1 (6 bases). The CDR3 covers 13 residues. V lost 5 bases and J lost 6, with 11 bases in between. Germline V CDR1 and CDR2: SNHLY, FYNNEI. CDR3 sequence reads: CASSPGEGQPQHF. DNA for the CDR3: TGTGCCAGCAGTCCAGGGGAGGGTCAGCCCCAGCATTTT.

On this clonotype itself: Compared with germline, one end of the junction differs, possibly owing to a read error. V and J are TRBV6-1 and TRBJ1-2; D not resolved. The CDR3 has 15 amino acids. Germline CDR1 reads MNHNS; CDR2 reads SASEGT. The CDR3 is CASREAVNTNYGYTF. DNA for the CDR3: TGTGCCAGCAGAGAAGCAGTGAATACTAACTATGGCTACACCTTC.

The chain has TRBV11-1 and TRBJ2-7; 9 nucleotides align to TRBD2. Germline lookup yields CDR1 SGHAT and CDR2 FQDESV (reference sequence). The trim removed 5 bases at V and 6 bases at J, leaving 29 bases unmatched. The CDR3 has 21 residues. This CDR3 is CASSPVTSLAGGIHYYGEQYF. DNA for the CDR3: TGTGCCAGCAGCCCTGTTACCTCTTTGGCGGGAGGGATTCATTATTACGGCGAGCAGTACTTC.

The chain uses TRBV10-2 and TRBJ1-5; D gene unclear. The ends were cut back, 2 bases at V and 3 bases at J, with 5 bases in the middle. The CDR3 has 13 amino acids. CDR1 WSHSY and CDR2 SAAADI come from the germline V gene. Here the CDR3 reads CASSEEANQPQHF. The DNA for the CDR3 is TGCGCCAGCAGTGAGGAGGCCAATCAGCCCCAGCATTTT.

The chain links TRBV7-2 to TRBJ2-1; 10 nucleotides line up with TRBD2. The CDR3 consists of 14 residues. Germline V lookup: CDR1 SGHTA, CDR2 FQGNSA. The trim removed 5 bases at V and 5 bases at J, leaving 3 bases unmatched. DNA for the CDR3: TGTGCCAGCAGCGCTAGCGGGAGAAACAATGAGCAGTTCTTC. It is translated as CASSASGRNNEQFF.

J is TRBJ2-1 and V is TRBV5-6; D is uncertain. V lost 7 bases to trimming and J lost 6 bases, with 11 bases between them. This CDR3 has 12 residues. From germline, CDR1 is SGHDT and CDR2 YYEEEE. The chain's CDR3 is CASGWPANEQFF. The DNA for the CDR3 is TGTGCCAGCGGTTGGCCGGCCAATGAGCAGTTCTTC.

This clonotype has just a few counts. The chain recombines TRBV29-1 with TRBJ2-3, with 14 bases that match TRBD2. The CDR3 length is 15 residues. From germline, CDR1 is SQVTM and CDR2 ANQGSEA. With V trimmed by 3 bases and J by 6 bases, 5 bases remained unmatched. CDR3: CSVETSGRAADTQYF. The CDR3 DNA is TGCAGCGTTGAGACTAGCGGGAGGGCAGCGGATACGCAGTATTTT.

The V and J genes are TRBV20-1 and TRBJ1-1; 10 bases match TRBD1. This CDR3 is built from 11 residues. Germline V lookup: CDR1 DFQATT, CDR2 SNEGSKA (reference sequence). V was clipped by 5 bases and J by 10 bases; unmatched bases: 4. CDR3 sequence: CSAGQGGTAFF. The DNA for the CDR3 is TGCAGTGCTGGACAGGGGGGGACAGCTTTCTTT.

The J gene is TRBJ2-7, the V gene TRBV5-5, with D possibly matching TRBD1 (5 bases). There are 15 residues in the CDR3. Trimming took 2 bases from V and 1 from J, leaving 13 bases between them. Germline V CDR1 and CDR2: SGHKS, YYEKEE (reference sequence). CDR3 loop: CASSLTDSRSYEQYF. For the CDR3, the DNA is TGTGCCAGCAGCTTAACCGACAGTAGGTCCTACGAGCAGTACTTC. Looking up the rest from reference TRBV5-5 and TRBJ2-7 gives the full variable domain: DAGVTQSPTHLIKTRGQQVTLRCSPISGHKSVSWYQQVLGQGPQFIFQYYEKEERGRGNFPDRFSARQFPNYSSELNVNALLLGDSALYLCASSLTDSRSYEQYFGPGTRLTVT.

This clonotype has just one count. The V call is TRBV7-9, the J call TRBJ2-1; 14 bases line up with TRBD2. The trim removed 5 bases at V and 2 bases at J, leaving 8 bases unmatched. CDR1 is SEHNR and CDR2 is FQNEAQ in the germline V gene (reference sequence). The CDR3 spans 18 residues. CDR3 coding DNA: TGTGCCAGCAGCCCCCGGACTAGCGGGAGGATGACCTACAATGAGCAGTTCTTC. It encodes CASSPRTSGRMTYNEQFF.

The genes are TRBV28 and TRBJ2-6; weak D call: TRBD1 (5 bases). Per germline, CDR1 MDHEN and CDR2 SYDVKM. The length of the CDR3 is 16 residues. Trimming cost V 4 bases and J 0 bases, with 10 bases left between them. The CDR3 DNA follows: TGTGCCAGCAGTTCCTCCAGGGCCTCTGGGGCCAACGTCCTGACTTTC. Protein: CASSSSRASGANVLTF.

V usage is TRBV7-9 and J usage is TRBJ2-2, with D uncertain. The V gene's germline CDR1 is SEHNR and CDR2 FQNEAQ (reference sequence). V was shortened by 4 bases and J by 1 base, with 10 bases between the two germline ends. The CDR3 consists of 15 residues. In nucleotides, the CDR3 is TGTGCCAGCAGCTCCTGGACGGGGAACACCGGGGAGCTGTTTTTT. Its protein product is CASSSWTGNTGELFF.

With regard to this clonotype: Mismatch with germline at one junction end may stem from a read error. The rearrangement links TRBV7-9 to TRBJ1-5; 7 bases match TRBD1. This CDR3 spans 18 amino acids. In germline, CDR1 is SEHNR, CDR2 FQNEAQ (reference sequence). The CDR3 loop is CASSSGVSQGIPNQPHHF. DNA of the CDR3: TGTGCCAGCAGCTCGGGTGTCTCACAGGGGATCCCTAATCAGCCCCACCATTTT.

The chain is built from TRBV9 and TRBJ2-2; D uncertain. The germline CDR1 and CDR2 sequences are SGDLS and YYNGEE. CDR3 length: 13 amino acids. V was pared by 0 bases and J by 5 bases, with 5 bases between. In DNA, the CDR3 is TGTGCCAGCAGCGTAGACGGGACCGGGGAGCTGTTTTTT. It yields the protein CASSVDGTGELFF.

The chain employs TRBV10-3 and TRBJ2-4; TRBD1 might be the D (5 bases). Germline V gives CDR1 ENHRY, CDR2 SYGVKD. CDR3 length equals 15 residues. The V end lost 3 bases, the J end lost 8 bases, and 17 bases lay between the germline ends. The CDR3 sequence is CAISEGQGSRYIQYF. CDR3 bases: TGTGCCATCAGTGAAGGCCAGGGTAGTAGGTACATTCAGTACTTC.

Points on this clonotype: At one boundary the junction diverges from the germline segment, which might be a read error. The CDR3 loop is CGLALGEQFF. DNA for the CDR3: TGCGGGCTAGCTCTGGGTGAGCAGTTCTTC. The chain combines TRBV25-1 with TRBJ2-1; a possible D gene is TRBD2 (5 bases). CDR3 size: 10 residues. The V gene's germline CDR1 is MGHDK and CDR2 SYGVNS.